The clone carrying this TCR beta chain is medium-sized in the sample. The antigen is not known. The assay was immunoSEQ multiplex PCR, and TCRdb's table has in-frame clones only and misses some. The sample yields around 29,000 clones, about 83% seen once. This sample stems from a study of lymphopenia after photon versus proton radiotherapy. The CDR3 consists of 19 residues. The junction had 18 bases not matched to a gene; V was cut back by 2 bases and J by 3 bases. The V gene's germline CDR1 is MRHNA and CDR2 SNTAGT. Broader study findings: Proton therapy kept repertoires fairly stable, unlike photons, which gained effector/memory cells.

The sequencing here drew on peripheral blood, taken from a patient treated with proton-based radiotherapy. The J gene is TRBJ1-1, the V gene TRBV6-4; TRBD1 aligns across 7 bases. The sequence derives from a woman aged 55-69 years with cholangiocarcinoma. Some clones in this sample may be carry-over from other donors' samples. CDR3 bases: TGTGCCAGCAGTGACCGGGCGCAGGGGGGGTTTTTCGCGGACACTGAAGCTTTCTTT. Its translation: CASSDRAQGGFFADTEAFF.